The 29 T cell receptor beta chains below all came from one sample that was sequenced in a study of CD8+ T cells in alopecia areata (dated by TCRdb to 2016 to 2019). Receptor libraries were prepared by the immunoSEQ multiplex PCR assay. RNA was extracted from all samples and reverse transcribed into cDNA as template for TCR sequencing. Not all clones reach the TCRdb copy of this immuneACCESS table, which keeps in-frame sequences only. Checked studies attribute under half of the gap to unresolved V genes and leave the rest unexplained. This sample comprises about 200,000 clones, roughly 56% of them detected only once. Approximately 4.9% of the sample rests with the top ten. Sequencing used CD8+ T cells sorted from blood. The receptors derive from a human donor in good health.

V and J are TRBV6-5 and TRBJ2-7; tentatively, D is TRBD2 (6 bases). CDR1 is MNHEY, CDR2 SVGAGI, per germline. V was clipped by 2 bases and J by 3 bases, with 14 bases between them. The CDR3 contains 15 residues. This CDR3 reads CASSYGAAGGYEQYF. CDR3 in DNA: TGTGCCAGCAGTTACGGGGCAGCGGGCGGCTACGAGCAGTACTTC.

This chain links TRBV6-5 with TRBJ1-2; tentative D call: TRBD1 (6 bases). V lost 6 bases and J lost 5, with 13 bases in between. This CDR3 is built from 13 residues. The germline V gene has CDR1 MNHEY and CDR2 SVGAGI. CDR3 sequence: CASRPGQLYGYTF. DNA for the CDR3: TGTGCCAGCAGACCCGGACAGTTGTATGGCTACACCTTC.

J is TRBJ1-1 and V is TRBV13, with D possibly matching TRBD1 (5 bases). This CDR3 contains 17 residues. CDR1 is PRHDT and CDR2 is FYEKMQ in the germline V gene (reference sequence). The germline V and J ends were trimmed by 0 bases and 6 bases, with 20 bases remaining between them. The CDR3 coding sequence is TGTGCCAGCAGCTTAGGCGGCGGGGGAGTAAGGTCAGCTGAAGCTTTCTTT. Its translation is CASSLGGGGVRSAEAFF.

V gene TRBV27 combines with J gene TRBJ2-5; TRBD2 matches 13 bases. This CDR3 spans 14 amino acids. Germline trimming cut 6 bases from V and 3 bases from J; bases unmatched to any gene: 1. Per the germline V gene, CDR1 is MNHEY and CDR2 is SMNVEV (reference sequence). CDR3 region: CASRGTSGKETQYF. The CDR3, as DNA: TGTGCCAGCAGAGGGACTAGCGGGAAAGAGACCCAGTACTTC.

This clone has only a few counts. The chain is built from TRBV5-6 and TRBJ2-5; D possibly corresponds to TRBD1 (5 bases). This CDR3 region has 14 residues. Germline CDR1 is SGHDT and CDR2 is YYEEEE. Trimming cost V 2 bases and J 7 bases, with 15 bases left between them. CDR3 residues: CASSFQGTLRTQYF. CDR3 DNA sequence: TGTGCCAGCAGCTTTCAGGGTACCCTGCGGACCCAGTACTTC.

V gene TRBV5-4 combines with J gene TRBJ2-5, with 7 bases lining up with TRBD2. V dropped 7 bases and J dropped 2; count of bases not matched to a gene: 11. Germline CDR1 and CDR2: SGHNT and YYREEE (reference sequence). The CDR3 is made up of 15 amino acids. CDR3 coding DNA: TGTGCCAGCGCCCCGCTGTCTAGCGGACAAGAGACCCAGTACTTC. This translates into CASAPLSSGQETQYF. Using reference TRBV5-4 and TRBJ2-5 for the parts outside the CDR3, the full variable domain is ETGVTQSPTHLIKTRGQQVTLRCSSQSGHNTVSWYQQALGQGPQFIFQYYREEENGRGNFPPRFSGLQFPNYSSELNVNALELDDSALYLCASAPLSSGQETQYFGPGTRLLVL.

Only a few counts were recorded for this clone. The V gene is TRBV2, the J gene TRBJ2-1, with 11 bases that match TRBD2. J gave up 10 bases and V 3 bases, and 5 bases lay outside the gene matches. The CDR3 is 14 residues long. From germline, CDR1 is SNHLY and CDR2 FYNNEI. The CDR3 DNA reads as TGTGCCAGCAGTGACCCCGGGACTAGCGGCGAGCAGTTCTTC. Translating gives CASSDPGTSGEQFF. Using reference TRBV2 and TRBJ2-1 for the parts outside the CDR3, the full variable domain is EPEVTQTPSHQVTQMGQEVILRCVPISNHLYFYWYRQILGQKVEFLVSFYNNEISEKSEIFDDQFSVERPDGSNFTLKIRSTKLEDSAMYFCASSDPGTSGEQFFGPGTRLTVL.

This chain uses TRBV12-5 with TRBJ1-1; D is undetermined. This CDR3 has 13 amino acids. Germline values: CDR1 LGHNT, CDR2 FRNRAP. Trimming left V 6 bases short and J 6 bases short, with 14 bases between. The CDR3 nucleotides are TGTGCTAGTGGGCTCCGAGCCGGCGCTGAAGCTTTCTTT. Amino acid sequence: CASGLRAGAEAFF.

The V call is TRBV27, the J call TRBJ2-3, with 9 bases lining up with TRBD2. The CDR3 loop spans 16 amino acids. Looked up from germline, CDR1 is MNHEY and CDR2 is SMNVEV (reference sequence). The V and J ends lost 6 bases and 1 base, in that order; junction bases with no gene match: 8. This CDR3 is CASSSVAGARTDTQYF. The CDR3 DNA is TGTGCCAGCAGCTCGGTAGCGGGGGCTCGCACAGATACGCAGTATTTT.

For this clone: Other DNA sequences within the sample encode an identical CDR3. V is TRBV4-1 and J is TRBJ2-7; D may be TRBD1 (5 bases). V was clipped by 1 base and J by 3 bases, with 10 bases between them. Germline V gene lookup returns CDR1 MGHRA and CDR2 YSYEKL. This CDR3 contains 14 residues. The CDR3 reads CASSQAGQGYEQYF. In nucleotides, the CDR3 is TGCGCCAGCAGCCAAGCGGGTCAGGGCTACGAGCAGTACTTC.

The CDR3 loop reads CASSIASGGSGANVLTF. The CDR3 DNA is TGTGCCAGTAGTATAGCATCAGGGGGATCTGGGGCCAACGTCCTGACTTTC. The chain carries TRBV19 and TRBJ2-6; 7 positions agree with TRBD1. CDR1 is LNHDA and CDR2 is SQIVND in the germline V gene (reference sequence). The CDR3 contains 17 residues. The junction had 4 bases not matched to a gene; V was cut back by 1 base and J by 1 base.

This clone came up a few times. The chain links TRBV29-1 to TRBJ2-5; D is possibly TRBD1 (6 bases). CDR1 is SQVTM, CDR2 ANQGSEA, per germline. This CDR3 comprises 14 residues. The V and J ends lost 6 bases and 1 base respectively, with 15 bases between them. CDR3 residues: CSVNLGQIQETQYF. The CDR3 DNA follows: TGCAGCGTGAATCTCGGACAGATCCAAGAGACCCAGTACTTC.

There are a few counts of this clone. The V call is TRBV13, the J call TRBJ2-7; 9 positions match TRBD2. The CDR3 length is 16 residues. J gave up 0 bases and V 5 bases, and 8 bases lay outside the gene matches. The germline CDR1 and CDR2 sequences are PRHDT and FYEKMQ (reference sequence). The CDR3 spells CASSLSSGASSYEQYF. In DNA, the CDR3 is TGTGCCAGCAGCCTCTCTAGCGGGGCAAGCTCCTACGAGCAGTACTTC.

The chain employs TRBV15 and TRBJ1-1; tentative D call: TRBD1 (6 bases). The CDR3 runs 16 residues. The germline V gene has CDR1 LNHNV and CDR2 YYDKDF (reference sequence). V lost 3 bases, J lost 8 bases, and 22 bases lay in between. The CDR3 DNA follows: TGTGCCACCAGCAGGGAGGGGGGGACTCCTGGGAGAGAAGCTTTCTTT. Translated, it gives CATSREGGTPGREAFF.

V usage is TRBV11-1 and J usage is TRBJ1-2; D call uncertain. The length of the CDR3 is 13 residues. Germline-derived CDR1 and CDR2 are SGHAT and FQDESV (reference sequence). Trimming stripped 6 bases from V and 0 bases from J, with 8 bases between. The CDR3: CASSSYANYGYTF. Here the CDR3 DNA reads TGTGCCAGCAGTTCATACGCTAACTATGGCTACACCTTC.

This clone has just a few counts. The DNA for the CDR3 is TGTGCCACCAGCGGCGGGACAGGGATTACCTATTACAATGAGCAGTTCTTC. Residues: CATSGGTGITYYNEQFF. This rearrangement joins TRBV15 to TRBJ2-1, with 9 bases identical to TRBD1. Unmatched junction bases numbered 12, after V lost 5 bases and J lost 4 bases. CDR1 and CDR2 (germline): LNHNV, YYDKDF (reference sequence). The CDR3 totals 17 residues.

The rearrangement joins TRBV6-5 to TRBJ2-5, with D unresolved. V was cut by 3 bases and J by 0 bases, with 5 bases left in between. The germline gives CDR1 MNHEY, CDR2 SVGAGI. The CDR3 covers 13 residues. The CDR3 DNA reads TGTGCCAGCAGTTATTCAGACCAAGAGACCCAGTACTTC. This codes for CASSYSDQETQYF.

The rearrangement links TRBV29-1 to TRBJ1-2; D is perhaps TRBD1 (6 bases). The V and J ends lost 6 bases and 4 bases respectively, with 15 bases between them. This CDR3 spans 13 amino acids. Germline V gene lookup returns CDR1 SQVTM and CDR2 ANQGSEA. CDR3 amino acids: CSVDGGGSYGYTF. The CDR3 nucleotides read TGCAGCGTAGACGGTGGGGGCTCCTATGGCTACACCTTC.

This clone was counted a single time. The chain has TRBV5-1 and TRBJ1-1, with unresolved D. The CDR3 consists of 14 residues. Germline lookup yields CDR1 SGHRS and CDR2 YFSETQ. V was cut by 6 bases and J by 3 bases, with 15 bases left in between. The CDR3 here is CASKPMGSDTEAFF. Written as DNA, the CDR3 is TGCGCCAGCAAGCCCATGGGGTCTGACACTGAAGCTTTCTTT.

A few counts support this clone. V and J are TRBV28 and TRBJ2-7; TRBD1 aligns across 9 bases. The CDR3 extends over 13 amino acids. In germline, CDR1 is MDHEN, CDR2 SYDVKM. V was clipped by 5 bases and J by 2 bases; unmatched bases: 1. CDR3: CASSDRGTYEQYF. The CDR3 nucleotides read TGTGCCAGCAGTGACAGGGGGACCTACGAGCAGTACTTC.

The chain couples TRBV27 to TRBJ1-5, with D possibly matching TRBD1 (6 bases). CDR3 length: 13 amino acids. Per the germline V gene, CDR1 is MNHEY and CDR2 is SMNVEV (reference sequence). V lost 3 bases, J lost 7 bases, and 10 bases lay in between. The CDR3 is CASSFRGGQPQHF. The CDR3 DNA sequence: TGTGCCAGCAGTTTCAGGGGTGGCCAGCCCCAGCATTTT.

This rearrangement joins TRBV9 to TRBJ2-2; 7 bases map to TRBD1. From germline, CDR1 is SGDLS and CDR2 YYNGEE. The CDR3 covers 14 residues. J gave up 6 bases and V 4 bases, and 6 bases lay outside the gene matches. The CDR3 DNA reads TGTGCCAGCAGCCCCTCACAGGGGTCCGGGGAGCTGTTTTTT. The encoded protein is CASSPSQGSGELFF.

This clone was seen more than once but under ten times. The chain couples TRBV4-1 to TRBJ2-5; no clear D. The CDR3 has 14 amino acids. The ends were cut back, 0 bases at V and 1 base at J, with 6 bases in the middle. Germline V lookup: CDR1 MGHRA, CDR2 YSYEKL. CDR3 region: CASSQESGQETQYF. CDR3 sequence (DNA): TGCGCCAGCAGCCAAGAATCAGGCCAAGAGACCCAGTACTTC.

Here the CDR3 reads CASSPPPGLAGGLETQYF. DNA for the CDR3: TGTGCCAGCAGCCCACCCCCGGGACTAGCGGGGGGGTTGGAGACCCAGTACTTC. The chain joins TRBV11-2 to TRBJ2-5; 16 bases are a match to TRBD2. The CDR3 runs 18 residues. Per the germline V gene, CDR1 is SGHAT and CDR2 is FQNNGV. Trimming removed 5 bases from V and 5 bases from J; junction bases left unmatched: 11.

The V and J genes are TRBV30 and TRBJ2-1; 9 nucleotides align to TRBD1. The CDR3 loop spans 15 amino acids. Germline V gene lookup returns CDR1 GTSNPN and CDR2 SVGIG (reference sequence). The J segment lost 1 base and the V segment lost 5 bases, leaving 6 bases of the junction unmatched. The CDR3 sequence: CAWQPGQGSYNEQFF. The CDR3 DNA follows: TGTGCCTGGCAACCGGGACAGGGTTCCTACAATGAGCAGTTCTTC.

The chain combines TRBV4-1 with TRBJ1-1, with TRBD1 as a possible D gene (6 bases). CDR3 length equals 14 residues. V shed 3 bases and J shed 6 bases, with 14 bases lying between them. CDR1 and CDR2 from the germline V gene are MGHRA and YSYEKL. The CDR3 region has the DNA TGCGCCAGCAGCCACTACCCGGGACACCCTGAAGCTTTCTTT. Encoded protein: CASSHYPGHPEAFF.

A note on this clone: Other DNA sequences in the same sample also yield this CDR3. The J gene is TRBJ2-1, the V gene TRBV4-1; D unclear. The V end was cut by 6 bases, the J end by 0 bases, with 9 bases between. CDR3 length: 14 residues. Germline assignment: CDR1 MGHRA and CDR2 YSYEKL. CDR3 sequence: CASSDRASYNEQFF. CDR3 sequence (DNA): TGCGCCAGCAGTGATAGAGCCTCCTACAATGAGCAGTTCTTC.

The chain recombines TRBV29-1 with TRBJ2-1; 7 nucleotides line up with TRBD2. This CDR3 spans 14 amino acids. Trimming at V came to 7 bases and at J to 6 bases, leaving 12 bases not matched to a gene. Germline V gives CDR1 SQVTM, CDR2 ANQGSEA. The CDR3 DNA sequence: TGCAGCGCCTCCCCGGGGGGACTTTTCAATGAGCAGTTCTTC. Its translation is CSASPGGLFNEQFF.

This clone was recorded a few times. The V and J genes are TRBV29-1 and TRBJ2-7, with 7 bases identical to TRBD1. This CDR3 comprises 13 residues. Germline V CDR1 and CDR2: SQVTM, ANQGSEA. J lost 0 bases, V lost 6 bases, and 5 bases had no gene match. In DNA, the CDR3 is TGCAGCGTCTCGACAGGGATCTCCTACGAGCAGTACTTC. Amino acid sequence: CSVSTGISYEQYF.